A selection of T cell receptor beta chains follows, all from one sample in a study of blood T cell repertoires in COVID-19. Libraries were prepared by immunoSEQ multiplex PCR; TCRdb keeps only in-frame clonotypes and omits some of them. The data contain around 180,000 clones, roughly 80% of them singletons. What was sequenced was peripheral blood. The origin of the receptors is a human donor in a cohort sampled during active COVID-19. CDR3s include the opening cysteine and the closing phenylalanine or tryptophan. A D gene is named only where the DNA matches it firmly. Clone size is given for some rows only: seen once, a few or many times, or a class if the clone is expanded.

. TRBJ2-1 TRBV6-1 . CASSEGWQREQFF TGTGCCAGCAGTGAAGGTTGGCAGCGTGAGCAGTTCTTC
. TRBJ1-5 TRBV27 TRBD1 CASSLSSGTGNQPQHF TGTGCCAGCAGTTTATCATCCGGGACAGGGAATCAGCCCCAGCATTTT
once TRBJ2-7 TRBV6-1 TRBD1 CASSDPGQGNSYEQYF TGTGCCAGCAGTGACCCGGGACAGGGGAACTCCTACGAGCAGTACTTC
. TRBJ2-2 TRBV29-1 TRBD1 CSVMRPTGVTTGELFF TGCAGCGTCATGAGGCCCACAGGGGTGACCACCGGGGAGCTGTTTTTT
. TRBJ2-3 TRBV5-1 TRBD1 CASSQGGPADTQYF TGCGCCAGCAGCCAAGGGGGCCCAGCAGATACGCAGTATTTT
. TRBJ1-4 TRBV13 . CASSPESGGPNEKLFF TGTGCCAGCAGCCCCGAATCCGGGGGGCCGAATGAAAAACTGTTTTTT
. TRBJ2-7 TRBV28 TRBD1 CASSPAGTGGDEQYF TGTGCCAGCAGTCCAGCCGGGACAGGGGGCGACGAGCAGTACTTC
few TRBJ1-3 TRBV9 . CASSVDGNAGNTIYF TGTGCCAGCAGCGTAGACGGGAATGCTGGAAACACCATATATTTT
few TRBJ2-7 TRBV18 TRBD2 CASSPSGGEQYF TGTGCCAGCTCACCATCGGGGGGCGAGCAGTACTTC
. TRBJ1-1 TRBV7-9 . CASSYQMNTEAFF TGTGCCAGCAGTTACCAGATGAACACTGAAGCTTTCTTT
. TRBJ2-1 TRBV21-1 . CASSKVPGGRDNEQFF TGTGCCAGCAGCAAAGTACCGGGCGGGAGGGACAATGAGCAGTTCTTC
. TRBJ2-7 TRBV27 TRBD1 CASSLSGTGPYEQYF TGTGCCAGCAGTTTATCCGGGACAGGACCCTACGAGCAGTACTTC
. TRBJ2-7 TRBV6-2/TRBV6-3 TRBD2 CASSDPSGGIYEQYF TGTGCCAGCAGTGATCCTAGCGGGGGAATTTACGAGCAGTACTTC
. TRBJ1-3 TRBV7-7 . CASSLSGGNTIYF TGTGCTAGCAGCCTATCGGGTGGAAACACCATATATTTT
. TRBJ1-2 TRBV15 . CATSRDRTAGGYGYTF TGTGCCACCAGCAGAGACAGGACAGCCGGTGGCTATGGCTACACCTTC
once TRBJ2-3 TRBV9 . CASSPRGSTDTQYF TGTGCCAGCAGCCCTAGGGGCTCCACAGATACGCAGTATTTT
few TRBJ2-7 TRBV7-2 TRBD2 CASSWSGTSGTYEQYF TGTGCCAGCAGCTGGTCCGGGACTAGCGGGACCTACGAGCAGTACTTC
. TRBJ2-5 TRBV11-2 . CASSFKETQYF TGTGCCAGCAGCTTTAAAGAGACCCAGTACTTC
. TRBJ2-3 TRBV7-6 TRBD2 CASSLGLAATDTQYF TGTGCCAGCAGCTTAGGACTAGCGGCCACAGATACGCAGTATTTT
. TRBJ2-7 TRBV29-1 TRBD1 CSVGFTGTGGEQYF TGCAGCGTTGGGTTCACCGGGACAGGGGGCGAGCAGTACTTC
. TRBJ2-7 TRBV28 . CASSGVKGQMYEQYF TGTGCCAGCAGTGGGGTCAAGGGACAAATGTACGAGCAGTACTTC
. TRBJ2-7 TRBV3-1/TRBV3-2 . CASSQARGGYEQYF TGTGCCAGCAGCCAAGCGCGTGGGGGGTACGAGCAGTACTTC
. TRBJ1-4 TRBV7-2 TRBD1 CASSYRQGGNEKLFF TGTGCCAGCAGCTACCGACAGGGGGGTAATGAAAAACTGTTTTTT
. TRBJ2-6 TRBV6-4 . CASSDQPGSGANVLTF TGTGCCAGCAGTGACCAACCAGGGTCTGGGGCCAACGTCCTGACTTTC
. TRBJ1-4 TRBV7-9 TRBD1 CASSLAAGGEKLFF TGTGCCAGCAGCTTAGCGGCAGGGGGAGAAAAACTGTTTTTT
few TRBJ1-2 TRBV21-1 . CASSKCRTALGSYGYTF TGTGCCAGCAGCAAATGTAGGACAGCCCTAGGAAGCTATGGCTACACCTTC
. TRBJ1-3 TRBV6-2/TRBV6-3 . CASSKDTASGNTIYF TGTGCCAGCAGCAAGGACACGGCCTCTGGAAACACCATATATTTT
. TRBJ2-6 TRBV7-3 TRBD1 CASSWDRGLSGANVLTF TGTGCCAGCAGCTGGGACAGGGGGCTTTCTGGGGCCAACGTCCTGACTTTC
. TRBJ1-2 TRBV2 . CASSTDPSYGYTF TGTGCCAGCAGTACCGATCCCAGCTATGGCTACACCTTC
. TRBJ2-7 TRBV27 TRBD2 CASSFEASGAYEQYF TGTGCCAGCAGTTTTGAGGCTAGCGGCGCCTACGAGCAGTACTTC
. TRBJ1-6 TRBV23-1 TRBD1 CASSQWGTGNSPLHF TGCGCCAGCAGTCAATGGGGGACAGGGAATTCACCCCTCCACTTT
. TRBJ2-6 TRBV7-9 . CASSLGVQPSSGANVLTF TGTGCCAGCAGCTTAGGGGTACAGCCCAGCTCTGGGGCCAACGTCCTGACTTTC
. TRBJ2-1 TRBV9 TRBD2 CASSVGTSGGLGYNEQFF TGTGCCAGCAGCGTAGGGACTAGCGGGGGGCTTGGGTACAATGAGCAGTTCTTC
. TRBJ2-1 TRBV28 TRBD2 CASRDLAGGYNEQFF TGTGCCAGCAGAGATTTAGCGGGCGGTTACAATGAGCAGTTCTTC
. TRBJ2-7 TRBV5-6 . CASSLARQDNFRNYEQYF TGTGCCAGCAGCTTGGCAAGACAGGATAATTTCAGAAACTACGAGCAGTACTTC
. TRBJ2-5 TRBV19 . CASSRGDSLAETQYF TGTGCCAGTAGTAGGGGGGACAGTCTAGCAGAGACCCAGTACTTC
few TRBJ2-2 TRBV25-1 . CASEDTVQNTGELFF TGTGCCAGCGAAGACACGGTCCAGAACACCGGGGAGCTGTTTTTT
. TRBJ1-1 TRBV6-5 . CASSYSGRGTEAFF TGTGCCAGCAGTTACTCGGGACGGGGGACTGAAGCTTTCTTT
. TRBJ2-5 TRBV18 . CASSQVLGSQETQYF TGTGCCAGCTCACAGGTACTAGGATCCCAAGAGACCCAGTACTTC
. TRBJ2-7 TRBV11-2 TRBD2 CASSTRLALNGKQYF TGTGCCAGCAGCACTCGACTAGCGCTTAACGGCAAGCAGTACTTC
. TRBJ1-6 TRBV5-1 TRBD1 CASSLADRSSPLHF TGCGCCAGCAGCTTGGCGGACAGGAGTTCACCCCTCCACTTT
. TRBJ2-7 TRBV5-1 . CASSGSSSEQYF TGCGCCAGTTCGGGATCCTCCTCCGAGCAGTACTTC
. TRBJ2-7 TRBV13 . CASSSENDLAPPYEQYF TGTGCCAGCAGCTCCGAGAACGACCTAGCTCCTCCCTACGAGCAGTACTTC
. TRBJ2-2 TRBV18 . CASSPLIQTNTGELFF TGTGCCAGCTCACCACTGATCCAGACGAACACCGGGGAGCTGTTTTTT
. TRBJ2-7 TRBV12-5 TRBD2 CASADPAGLAKLWQYF TGTGCTAGTGCCGACCCGGCGGGACTAGCGAAGCTGTGGCAGTACTTC
. TRBJ2-7 TRBV5-1 TRBD1 CASSLAGTGVYEQYF TGCGCCAGCAGCTTGGCCGGGACAGGGGTGTACGAGCAGTACTTC
. TRBJ2-7 TRBV28 TRBD2 CASTPGLAFEQYF TGTGCCAGCACCCCGGGACTAGCCTTCGAGCAGTACTTC
few TRBJ2-1 TRBV4-3 TRBD2 CASSQDRGETLFF TGCGCCAGCAGCCAAGATCGGGGGGAAACGCTGTTCTTC
. TRBJ1-5 TRBV5-6 . CASSLGEGGQPQHF TGTGCCAGCAGCTTGGGGGAGGGGGGGCAGCCCCAGCATTTT
. TRBJ2-2 TRBV27 TRBD2 CASSSRLAGGTGELFF TGTGCCAGCAGTTCACGACTAGCGGGAGGAACCGGGGAGCTGTTTTTT
. TRBJ2-1 TRBV4-2 TRBD2 CASSQGDGTSGRNEQFF TGTGCCAGCAGCCAAGGGGACGGGACTAGCGGGAGGAATGAGCAGTTCTTC
once TRBJ2-7 TRBV5-1 . CASSPGHRGEQYF TGCGCCAGCAGCCCCGGACATCGAGGCGAGCAGTACTTC